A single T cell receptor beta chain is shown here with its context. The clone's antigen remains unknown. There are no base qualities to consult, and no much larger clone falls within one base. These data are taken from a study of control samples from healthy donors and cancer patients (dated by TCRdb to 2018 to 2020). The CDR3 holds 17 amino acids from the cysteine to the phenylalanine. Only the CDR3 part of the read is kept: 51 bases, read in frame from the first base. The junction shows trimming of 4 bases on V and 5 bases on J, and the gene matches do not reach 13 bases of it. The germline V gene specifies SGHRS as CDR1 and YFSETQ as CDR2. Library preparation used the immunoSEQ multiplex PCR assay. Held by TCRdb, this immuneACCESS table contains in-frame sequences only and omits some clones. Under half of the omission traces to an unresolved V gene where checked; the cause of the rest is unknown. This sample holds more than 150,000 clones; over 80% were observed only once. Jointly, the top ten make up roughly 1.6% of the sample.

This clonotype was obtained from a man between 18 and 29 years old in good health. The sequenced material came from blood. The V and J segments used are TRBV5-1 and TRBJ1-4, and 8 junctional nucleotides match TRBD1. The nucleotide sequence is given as TGCGCCAGCAGCCCGGGACAGGCGGGGTGGGTAAATGAAAAACTGTTTTTT. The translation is CASSPGQAGWVNEKLFF.